This TCR beta chain was recorded in a study of early T cells in non-severe SARS-CoV-2 infection. Background on the study: Unsorted whole-blood RNA was sequenced in bulk, leaving chains unpaired.

This clonotype came up a few times. One entry per CDR3 protein, called by TCRdb with MiXCR from the 5' RACE reads. The table lists some 25,000 distinct CDR3 sequences, about 4.5% of them singletons. V lost 3 bases, J lost 3 bases, and 8 bases lay in between. The CDR3 runs to 13 residues. Germline V gene sequence: CDR1 SGHAT, CDR2 FQNNGV. Sequenced sample: whole blood. This clonotype was obtained from an adult who was a healthcare worker with PCR-confirmed SARS-CoV-2 infection or an uninfected control (not recorded which). The rearrangement joins TRBV11-2 to TRBJ2-5; D is unresolved. In nucleotides, the CDR3 is TGTGCCAGCAGCTTCGGTGGTGAAGAGACCCAGTACTTC. This translates into CASSFGGEETQYF.